This note documents a single TCR beta chain sequence. Antigen: not known. Hyperthyroidism, newly diagnosed and lasting under 2 months, affected patients aged 18 to 65. The sample belongs to a study of T cells in Graves' hyperthyroidism and ophthalmopathy. The study, taken as a whole, reports: A model built on 13 V-J features separated ophthalmopathy from stable hyperthyroidism. The majority of expanded thyroid clonotypes above 0.001 also appeared in blood.

There were TCR beta CDR3 regions amplified from RNA transcripts. Using the HTBI primer set, a first-round RT-PCR was run on the TCR CDR3. A single record per CDR3 protein comes from TCRdb applying MiXCR to the multiplex PCR reads. The sample holds over 700,000 distinct CDR3 sequences, around 20% seen once. Germline V gene sequence: CDR1 SGHAT, CDR2 FQNNGV. V was clipped by 7 bases and J by 4 bases, with 20 bases between them. The CDR3 covers 16 residues. The rearrangement uses TRBV11-2 and TRBJ2-1; D tentatively reads TRBD1 or TRBD2 (6 bases each). The clonotype originates from a woman aged 50 to 65 with Graves' hyperthyroidism that later progressed to Graves' ophthalmopathy. The material sequenced was blood. The CDR3 loop is CASTPTGGGPYNEQFF. DNA for the CDR3: TGTGCCAGCACCCCGACTGGTGGGGGGCCTTACAATGAGCAGTTCTTC.